The present T cell receptor beta chain was sequenced within a study of spatial heterogeneity in lung cancer. About the research overall: The donor group consisted of some 70 patients who had untreated, early-stage non-small cell lung cancer. Where available, sequencing covered follow-up PBMC samples, taken at a median of about two years after resection.

Carried by each TCR cDNA molecule was a unique molecular identifier. One entry per CDR3 protein results from TCRdb running MiXCR on the 5' RACE reads. Of about 110,000 distinct CDR3 sequences listed, approximately 11% are singletons. Time point in this sample: blood at routine non-recurrence follow-up after resection. CDR1 is SGHRS, CDR2 YFSETQ, per germline. Trimming removed 0 bases from V and 2 bases from J; junction bases left unmatched: 4. There are 15 residues in the CDR3. Sequencing was performed on PBMCs, taken at follow-up. The chain recombines TRBV5-1 with TRBJ2-5, with 7 bases that match TRBD2. This TCR came from a female donor with early-stage non-small cell lung cancer. The CDR3 loop reads CASSLVGTIQETQYF. CDR3 DNA: TGCGCCAGCAGCTTGGTTGGGACTATACAAGAGACCCAGTACTTC.